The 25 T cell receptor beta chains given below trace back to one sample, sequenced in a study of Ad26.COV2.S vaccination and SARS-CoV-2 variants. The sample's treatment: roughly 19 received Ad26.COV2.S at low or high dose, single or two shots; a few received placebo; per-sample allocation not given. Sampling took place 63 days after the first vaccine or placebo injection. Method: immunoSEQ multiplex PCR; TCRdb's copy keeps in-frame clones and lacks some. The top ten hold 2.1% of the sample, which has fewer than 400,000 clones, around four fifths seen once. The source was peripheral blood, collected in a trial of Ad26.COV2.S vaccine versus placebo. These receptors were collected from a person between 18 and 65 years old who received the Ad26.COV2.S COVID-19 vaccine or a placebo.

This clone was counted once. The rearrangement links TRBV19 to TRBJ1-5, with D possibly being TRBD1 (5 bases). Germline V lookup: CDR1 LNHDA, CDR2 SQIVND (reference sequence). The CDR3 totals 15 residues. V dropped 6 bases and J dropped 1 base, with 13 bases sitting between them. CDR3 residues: CASSPRGTSNQPQHF. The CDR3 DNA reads TGTGCCAGTAGCCCCCGCGGGACGAGCAATCAGCCCCAGCATTTT. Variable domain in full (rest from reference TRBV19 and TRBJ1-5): DGGITQSPKYLFRKEGQNVTLSCEQNLNHDAMYWYRQDPGQGLRLIYYSQIVNDFQKGDIAEGYSVSREKKESFPLTVTSAQKNPTAFYLCASSPRGTSNQPQHFGDGTRLSIL.

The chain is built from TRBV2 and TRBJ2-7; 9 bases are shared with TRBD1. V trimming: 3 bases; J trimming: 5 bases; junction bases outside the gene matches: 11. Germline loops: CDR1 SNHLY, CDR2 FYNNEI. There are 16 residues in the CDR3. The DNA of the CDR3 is TGTGCCAGCAGTGATCCGCCCGGACAGGGGTTCCACGAGCAGTACTTC. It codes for CASSDPPGQGFHEQYF.

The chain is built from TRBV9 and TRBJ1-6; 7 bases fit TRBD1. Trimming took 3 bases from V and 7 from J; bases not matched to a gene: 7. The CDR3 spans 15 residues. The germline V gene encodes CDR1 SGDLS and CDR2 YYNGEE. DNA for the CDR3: TGTGCCAGCAGCGCGACGACAGGGCCAAATTCACCCCTCCACTTT. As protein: CASSATTGPNSPLHF.

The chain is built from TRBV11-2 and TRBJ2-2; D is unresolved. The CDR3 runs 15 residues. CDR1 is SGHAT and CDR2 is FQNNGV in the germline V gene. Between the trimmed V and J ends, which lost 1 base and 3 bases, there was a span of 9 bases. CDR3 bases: TGTGCCAGCAGCTTAGCCGGATTGGACACCGGGGAGCTGTTTTTT. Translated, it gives CASSLAGLDTGELFF. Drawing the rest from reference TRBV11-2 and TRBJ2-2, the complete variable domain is EAGVAQSPRYKIIEKRQSVAFWCNPISGHATLYWYQQILGQGPKLLIQFQNNGVVDDSQLPKDRFSAERLKGVDSTLKIQPAKLEDSAVYLCASSLAGLDTGELFFGEGSRLTVL.

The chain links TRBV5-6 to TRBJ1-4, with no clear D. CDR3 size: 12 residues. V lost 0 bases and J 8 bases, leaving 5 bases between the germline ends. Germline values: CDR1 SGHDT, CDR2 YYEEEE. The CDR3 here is CASSLDREKLFF. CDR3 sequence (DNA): TGTGCCAGCAGCTTGGATCGCGAAAAACTGTTTTTT.

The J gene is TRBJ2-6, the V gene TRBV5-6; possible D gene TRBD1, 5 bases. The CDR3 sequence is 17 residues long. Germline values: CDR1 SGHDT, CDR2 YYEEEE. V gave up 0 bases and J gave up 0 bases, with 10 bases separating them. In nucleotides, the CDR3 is TGTGCCAGCAGCTTGGAGGGGTCCCGCTCTGGGGCCAACGTCCTGACTTTC. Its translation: CASSLEGSRSGANVLTF.

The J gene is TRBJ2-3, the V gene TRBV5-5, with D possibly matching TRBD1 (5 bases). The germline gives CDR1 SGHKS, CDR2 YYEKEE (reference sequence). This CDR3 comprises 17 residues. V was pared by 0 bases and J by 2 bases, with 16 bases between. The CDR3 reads CASSLGPRAGNTDTQYF. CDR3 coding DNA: TGTGCCAGCAGCTTGGGCCCCAGGGCAGGAAACACAGATACGCAGTATTTT.

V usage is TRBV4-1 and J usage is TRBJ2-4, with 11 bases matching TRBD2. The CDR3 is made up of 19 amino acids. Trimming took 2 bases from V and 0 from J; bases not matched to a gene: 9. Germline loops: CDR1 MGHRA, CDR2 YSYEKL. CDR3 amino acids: CASSQPLAGGHLAKNIQYF. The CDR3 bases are TGCGCCAGCAGCCAACCCCTAGCGGGGGGCCACTTAGCCAAAAACATTCAGTACTTC.

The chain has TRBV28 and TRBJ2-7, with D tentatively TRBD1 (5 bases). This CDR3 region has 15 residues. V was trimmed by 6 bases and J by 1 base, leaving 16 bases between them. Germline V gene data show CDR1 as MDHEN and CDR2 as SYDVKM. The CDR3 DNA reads TGTGCCAGCAGGCAACCCGGCAGGGCGTCCTACGAGCAGTACTTC. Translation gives CASRQPGRASYEQYF.

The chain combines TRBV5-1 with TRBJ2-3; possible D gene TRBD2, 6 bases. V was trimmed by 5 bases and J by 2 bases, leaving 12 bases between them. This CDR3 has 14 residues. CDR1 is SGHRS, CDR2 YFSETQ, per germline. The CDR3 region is CASRGTRTTDTQYF. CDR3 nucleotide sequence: TGCGCCAGCAGAGGGACTCGGACCACAGATACGCAGTATTTT.

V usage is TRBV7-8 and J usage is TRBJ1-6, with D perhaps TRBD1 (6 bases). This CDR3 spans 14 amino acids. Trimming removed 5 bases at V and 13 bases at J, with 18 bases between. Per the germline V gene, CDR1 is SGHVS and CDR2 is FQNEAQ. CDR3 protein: CASSGTNAPWPLHF. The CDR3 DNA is TGTGCCAGCAGCGGGACAAATGCCCCGTGGCCCCTCCACTTT.

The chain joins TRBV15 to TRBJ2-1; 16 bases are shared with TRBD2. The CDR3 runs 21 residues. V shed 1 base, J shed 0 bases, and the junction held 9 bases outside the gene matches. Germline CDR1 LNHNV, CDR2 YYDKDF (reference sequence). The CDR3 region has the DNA TGTGCCACCAGCAGAGCTGGCGGGACTAGCGGGGGGGCGAGCTCCTACAATGAGCAGTTCTTC. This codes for CATSRAGGTSGGASSYNEQFF.

The CDR3 DNA is TGTGCCAGTAGTATTGGTTGGGGTGAGCGCACAGATACGCAGTATTTT. This gives the protein CASSIGWGERTDTQYF. The J gene is TRBJ2-3, the V gene TRBV19; unclear D gene. The CDR3 has 16 residues. CDR1 is LNHDA and CDR2 is SQIVND in the germline V gene (reference sequence). Trimming left V 3 bases short and J 1 base short, with 14 bases between.

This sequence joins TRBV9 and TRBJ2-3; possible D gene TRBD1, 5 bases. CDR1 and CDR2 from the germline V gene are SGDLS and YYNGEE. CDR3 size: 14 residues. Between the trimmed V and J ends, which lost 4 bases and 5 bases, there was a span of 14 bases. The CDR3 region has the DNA TGTGCCAGCAGCAAAGATGCAGACAGAGATACGCAGTATTTT. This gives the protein CASSKDADRDTQYF.

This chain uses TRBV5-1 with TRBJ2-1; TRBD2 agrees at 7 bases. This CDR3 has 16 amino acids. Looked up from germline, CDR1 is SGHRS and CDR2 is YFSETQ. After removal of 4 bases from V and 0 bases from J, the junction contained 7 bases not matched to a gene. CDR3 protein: CASSVLAASSYNEQFF. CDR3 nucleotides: TGCGCCAGCAGCGTCCTAGCGGCAAGCTCCTACAATGAGCAGTTCTTC. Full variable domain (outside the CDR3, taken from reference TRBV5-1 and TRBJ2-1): KAGVTQTPRYLIKTRGQQVTLSCSPISGHRSVSWYQQTPGQGLQFLFEYFSETQRNKGNFPGRFSGRQFSNSRSEMNVSTLELGDSALYLCASSVLAASSYNEQFFGPGTRLTVL.

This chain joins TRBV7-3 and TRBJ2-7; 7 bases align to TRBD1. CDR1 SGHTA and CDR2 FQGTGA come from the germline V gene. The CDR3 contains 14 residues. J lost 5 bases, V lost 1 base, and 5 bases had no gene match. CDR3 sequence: CASSLMGTVDEQYF. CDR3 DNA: TGTGCCAGCAGCTTAATGGGGACAGTCGACGAGCAGTACTTC.

The CDR3 DNA follows: TGTGCCAGCACTAGCGGGGGGTACAATGAGCAGTTCTTC. Residues: CASTSGGYNEQFF. The chain joins TRBV27 to TRBJ2-1; TRBD2 matches at 11 bases. V shed 7 bases and J 4 bases; nucleotides not matched to a gene: 0. CDR3 length: 13 amino acids. Germline-derived CDR1 and CDR2 are MNHEY and SMNVEV (reference sequence).

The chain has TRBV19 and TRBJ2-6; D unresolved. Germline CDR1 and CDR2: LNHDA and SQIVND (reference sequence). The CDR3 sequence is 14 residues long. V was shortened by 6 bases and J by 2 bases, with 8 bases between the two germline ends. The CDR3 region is CASSRVTGANVLTF. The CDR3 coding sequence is TGTGCCAGTAGCCGGGTGACTGGGGCCAACGTCCTGACTTTC.

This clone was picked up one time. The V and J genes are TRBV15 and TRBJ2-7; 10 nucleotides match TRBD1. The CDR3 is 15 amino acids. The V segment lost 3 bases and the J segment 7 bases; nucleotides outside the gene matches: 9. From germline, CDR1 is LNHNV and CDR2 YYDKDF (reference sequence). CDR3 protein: CATSSRGTGAGEQYF. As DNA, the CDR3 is TGTGCCACCAGCAGCCGAGGGACAGGGGCAGGAGAGCAGTACTTC.

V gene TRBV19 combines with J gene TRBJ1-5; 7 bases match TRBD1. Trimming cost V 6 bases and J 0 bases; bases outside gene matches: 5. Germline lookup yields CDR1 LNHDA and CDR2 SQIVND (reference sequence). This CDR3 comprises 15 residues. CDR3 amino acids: CASSENRGSNQPQHF. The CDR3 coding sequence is TGTGCCAGTAGCGAAAACAGGGGTAGCAATCAGCCCCAGCATTTT.

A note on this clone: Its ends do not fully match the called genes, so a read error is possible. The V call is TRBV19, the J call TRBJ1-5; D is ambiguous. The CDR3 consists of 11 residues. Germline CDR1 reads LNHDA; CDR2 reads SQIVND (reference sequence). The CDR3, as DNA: TGTGCCAGTAGTATGGCCCATCGGGGATCTTTT. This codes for CASSMAHRGSF.

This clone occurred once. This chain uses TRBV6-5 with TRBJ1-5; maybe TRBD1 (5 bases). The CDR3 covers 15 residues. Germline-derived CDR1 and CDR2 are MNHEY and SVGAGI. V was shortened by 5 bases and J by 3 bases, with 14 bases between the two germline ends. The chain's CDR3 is CASSPRGQPNQPQHF. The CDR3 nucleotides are TGTGCCAGCAGTCCCCGGGGCCAACCCAATCAGCCCCAGCATTTT.

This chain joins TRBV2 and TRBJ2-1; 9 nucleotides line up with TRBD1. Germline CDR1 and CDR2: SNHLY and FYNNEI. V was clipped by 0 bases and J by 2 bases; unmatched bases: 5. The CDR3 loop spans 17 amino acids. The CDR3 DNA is TGTGCCAGCAGTGAAGCTGGAGGGACAGGGCCCTACAATGAGCAGTTCTTC. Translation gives CASSEAGGTGPYNEQFF.

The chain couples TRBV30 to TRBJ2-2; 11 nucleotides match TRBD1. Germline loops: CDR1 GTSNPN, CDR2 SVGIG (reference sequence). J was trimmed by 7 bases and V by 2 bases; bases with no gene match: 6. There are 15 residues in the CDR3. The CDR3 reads CAWSTRTGGLGELFF. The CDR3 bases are TGTGCCTGGAGTACAAGGACAGGGGGCCTCGGGGAGCTGTTTTTT.

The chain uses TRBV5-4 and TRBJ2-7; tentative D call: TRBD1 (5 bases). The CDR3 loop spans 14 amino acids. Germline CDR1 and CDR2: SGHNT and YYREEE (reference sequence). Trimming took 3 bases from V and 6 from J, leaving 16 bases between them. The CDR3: CASSSRVGAGEQYF. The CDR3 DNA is TGTGCCAGCAGCTCCCGGGTTGGGGCCGGCGAGCAGTACTTC.